The clone carrying this T cell receptor (beta chain) was recorded a few times. This sample was taken from a study of T-cell memory formation after mild COVID-19. The CDR3 totals 16 residues. Germline V CDR1 and CDR2: SGHRS, YFSETQ. The germline V and J ends were trimmed by 4 bases and 5 bases, with 18 bases remaining between them. TCRdb re-called the 5' RACE reads with MiXCR, one entry per CDR3 protein. The data hold 200,000 or so distinct CDR3 sequences, with about 17% observed a single time. The sequence derives from an adult woman who had mild COVID-19 (a few samples of this study predate the infection). Cell type and time point are not known. This sequence joins TRBV5-1 and TRBJ2-2, with D tentatively TRBD2 (6 bases). Source material: PBMCs or a T cell subset sorted from them (not recorded which). The DNA for the CDR3 is TGCGCCAGCAGCCCCCCCCGCTACGGAGGGACCGGGGAGCTGTTTTTT. Protein sequence: CASSPPRYGGTGELFF.